Presented here are 32 T cell receptor beta chains from one specimen sequenced in a study of blood T cell repertoires in COVID-19. Some clones are missing from TCRdb's copy, which holds only in-frame ones; the method was immunoSEQ multiplex PCR. This table has roughly 150,000 clones, 65% to 85% appearing once. Sequences were obtained from peripheral blood. All receptors derive from a woman older than 75 with acute or convalescent COVID-19.

This clone has just one count. The chain combines TRBV3-1 (or the pseudogene TRBV3-2) with TRBJ1-1, with D perhaps matching TRBD1 (6 bases). V was clipped by 4 bases and J by 4 bases, with 16 bases between them. Germline V gene data show CDR1 as LGHDT and CDR2 as YNNKEL (reference sequence). The CDR3 consists of 15 residues. The CDR3 protein is CASSPPGAQGTEAFF. CDR3 nucleotides: TGTGCCAGCAGCCCTCCAGGGGCCCAAGGCACTGAAGCTTTCTTT.

The chain links TRBV19 to TRBJ1-1, with TRBD1 identical over 7 bases. Germline-derived CDR1 and CDR2 are LNHDA and SQIVND (reference sequence). The CDR3 length is 18 residues. Trimming at V came to 0 bases and at J to 1 base, leaving 11 bases not matched to a gene. CDR3 protein: CASSIDGSGTATNTEAFF. The CDR3 nucleotides read TGTGCCAGTAGTATAGATGGTTCGGGGACAGCCACGAACACTGAAGCTTTCTTT.

The chain is built from TRBV6-5 and TRBJ1-1; tentatively, D is TRBD1 (5 bases). Germline CDR1 MNHEY, CDR2 SVGAGI. The CDR3 consists of 13 residues. V shed 8 bases and J shed 4 bases, with 14 bases lying between them. The CDR3 here is CASGKPGGTEAFF. CDR3 DNA: TGTGCCAGCGGCAAGCCCGGGGGCACTGAAGCTTTCTTT.

The gene calls are TRBV2 and TRBJ1-4, with 9 bases fitting TRBD1. The CDR3 is 16 residues long. Trimming cost V 4 bases and J 7 bases; bases outside gene matches: 10. The germline gives CDR1 SNHLY, CDR2 FYNNEI. As DNA, the CDR3 is TGTGCCAGCAGTGGATTTGCCGGGACAGGGCGTGAAAAACTGTTTTTT. Its protein is CASSGFAGTGREKLFF.

The rearrangement links TRBV19 to TRBJ1-1; perhaps TRBD1 as D (5 bases). This CDR3 is 16 amino acids long. V was cut by 4 bases and J by 3 bases, with 18 bases left in between. The V gene's germline CDR1 is LNHDA and CDR2 SQIVND (reference sequence). The CDR3 nucleotides are TGTGCCAGTAGTAGTCCCTTGGGGATAGGGGACACTGAAGCTTTCTTT. Amino acids: CASSSPLGIGDTEAFF.

This clone was detected only once. V and J are TRBV10-3 and TRBJ2-1, with 12 bases that match TRBD2. The germline gives CDR1 ENHRY, CDR2 SYGVKD. The CDR3 loop spans 14 amino acids. The junction had 3 bases not matched to a gene; V was cut back by 8 bases and J by 4 bases. The CDR3 spells CAIRGTSGYNEQFF. The CDR3 nucleotides are TGTGCCATCCGGGGGACTAGCGGGTACAATGAGCAGTTCTTC.

The gene calls are TRBV14 and TRBJ2-1; 10 positions match TRBD2. The CDR3 extends over 17 amino acids. J lost 6 bases, V lost 5 bases, and 13 bases had no gene match. Germline CDR1 and CDR2: SGHDN and FVKESK. The CDR3 sequence is CASSSLVWASGSNEQFF. For the CDR3, the DNA is TGTGCCAGCAGCTCACTGGTATGGGCTAGCGGGAGCAATGAGCAGTTCTTC. The full variable domain, completed using reference TRBV14 and TRBJ2-1, is EAGVTQFPSHSVIEKGQTVTLRCDPISGHDNLYWYRRVMGKEIKFLLHFVKESKQDESGMPNNRFLAERTGGTYSTLKVQPAELEDSGVYFCASSSLVWASGSNEQFFGPGTRLTVL.

The V call is TRBV28, the J call TRBJ1-5; tentatively, D is TRBD1 (6 bases). Trimming stripped 7 bases from V and 4 bases from J, with 17 bases between. CDR1 and CDR2 from the germline V gene are MDHEN and SYDVKM. This CDR3 has 15 residues. The CDR3 loop reads CASTSGGGANQPQHF. Here the CDR3 DNA reads TGTGCCAGCACCTCCGGTGGGGGCGCGAATCAGCCCCAGCATTTT. Full variable domain (remainder filled in from reference TRBV28 and TRBJ1-5): DVKVTQSSRYLVKRTGEKVFLECVQDMDHENMFWYRQDPGLGLRLIYFSYDVKMKEKGDIPEGYSVSREKKERFSLILESASTNQTSMYLCASTSGGGANQPQHFGDGTRLSIL.

The chain links TRBV19 to TRBJ2-7; 8 bases are a match to TRBD2. Germline values: CDR1 LNHDA, CDR2 SQIVND (reference sequence). The length of the CDR3 is 16 residues. Losses at the gene ends were 3 bases for V and 2 bases for J; bases not matched to a gene: 9. The CDR3 bases are TGTGCCAGTAGTATGGGATTGACTAGCGACGCCTACGAGCAGTACTTC. This translates into CASSMGLTSDAYEQYF. The full variable domain, in which reference TRBV19 and TRBJ2-7 provide the parts outside the CDR3, is DGGITQSPKYLFRKEGQNVTLSCEQNLNHDAMYWYRQDPGQGLRLIYYSQIVNDFQKGDIAEGYSVSREKKESFPLTVTSAQKNPTAFYLCASSMGLTSDAYEQYFGPGTRLTVT.

V is TRBV7-3 and J is TRBJ2-3; 16 bases align to TRBD2. J was trimmed by 0 bases and V by 5 bases; bases with no gene match: 8. The CDR3 length is 19 residues. Germline assignment: CDR1 SGHTA and CDR2 FQGTGA. In DNA form, the CDR3 reads TGTGCCAGCAGCACCACCGGGACTAGCGGGAGGGAAAGCACAGATACGCAGTATTTT. Translated, it gives CASSTTGTSGRESTDTQYF.

The chain has TRBV2 and TRBJ2-5; 12 bases are shared with TRBD2. The CDR3 is 15 residues long. Trimming took 9 bases from V and 2 from J; bases not matched to a gene: 7. Per the germline V gene, CDR1 is SNHLY and CDR2 is FYNNEI. The CDR3 nucleotides are TGTGCCAGTTCCCTACTAGCGGGGGGACAAGAGACCCAGTACTTC. Its translation: CASSLLAGGQETQYF.

A single count supports this clone. This rearrangement joins TRBV5-1 to TRBJ1-1, with D possibly being TRBD1 (6 bases). In germline, CDR1 is SGHRS, CDR2 YFSETQ. Trimming shortened V by 6 bases and J by 1 base, and 13 bases separated the two germline ends. The length of the CDR3 is 14 residues. In nucleotides, the CDR3 is TGCGCCAGCAACACAGGGTTTGCGAACACTGAAGCTTTCTTT. This translates into CASNTGFANTEAFF.

This clone turned up a few times. The chain couples TRBV13 to TRBJ1-1; TRBD1 matches 9 bases. V trimming: 7 bases; J trimming: 0 bases; junction bases outside the gene matches: 9. The germline gives CDR1 PRHDT, CDR2 FYEKMQ (reference sequence). This CDR3 has 16 residues. The CDR3 sequence is CASTTGGRFLNTEAFF. In nucleotides, the CDR3 is TGTGCCAGCACCACAGGGGGCCGATTTCTGAACACTGAAGCTTTCTTT.

The J gene is TRBJ1-2, the V gene TRBV19, with a weak D call TRBD1 (6 bases). The germline CDR1 and CDR2 sequences are LNHDA and SQIVND (reference sequence). The V and J ends lost 5 bases and 7 bases respectively, with 14 bases between them. The CDR3 spans 13 residues. The CDR3 coding sequence is TGTGCCAGTAGTCCAGTGGGGGCGCTTGGCTACACCTTC. It is translated as CASSPVGALGYTF.

The chain links TRBV6-6 to TRBJ1-5, with no clear D. The ends were cut back, 4 bases at V and 9 bases at J, with 7 bases in the middle. Per germline, CDR1 MNHNY and CDR2 SVGAGI (reference sequence). The CDR3 covers 11 residues. This CDR3 is CASSSLGPQHF. CDR3 coding DNA: TGTGCCAGCAGTTCCCTAGGGCCCCAGCATTTT.

The chain recombines TRBV5-1 with TRBJ2-3; 9 nucleotides match TRBD2. Germline CDR1 is SGHRS and CDR2 is YFSETQ. J gave up 4 bases and V 3 bases, and 6 bases lay outside the gene matches. This CDR3 region has 15 residues. The CDR3 sequence is CASSYSGSVSDTQYF. DNA of the CDR3: TGCGCCAGCAGCTATAGCGGGAGTGTCTCAGATACGCAGTATTTT.

The chain joins TRBV3-1 (or the pseudogene TRBV3-2) to TRBJ1-1; TRBD1 matches 9 bases. There are 15 residues in the CDR3. V was clipped by 6 bases and J by 3 bases; unmatched bases: 8. Germline lookup yields CDR1 LGHDT and CDR2 YNNKEL (reference sequence). The CDR3 DNA reads as TGTGCCAGCAGGCCTTGGGACAGGGAGTACACTGAAGCTTTCTTT. It translates to CASRPWDREYTEAFF.

This clone was seen a handful of times. This chain connects TRBV29-1 to TRBJ2-3, with D perhaps matching TRBD2 (6 bases). The germline V gene encodes CDR1 SQVTM and CDR2 ANQGSEA. With 7 bases removed from V and 2 bases from J, the gap between germline ends came to 16 bases. The CDR3 sequence is 14 residues long. CDR3 in amino acids: CSGRDSSFTDTQYF. The CDR3 nucleotides are TGCAGCGGGAGGGACTCCTCTTTCACAGATACGCAGTATTTT.

V gene TRBV7-9 combines with J gene TRBJ1-1, with 8 positions matching TRBD1. Germline trimming cut 5 bases from V and 0 bases from J; bases unmatched to any gene: 11. The CDR3 is 17 amino acids. Germline V CDR1 and CDR2: SEHNR, FQNEAQ (reference sequence). The CDR3 bases are TGTGCCAGCAGCCACCGGGACAGGAAACTAATGAACACTGAAGCTTTCTTT. This translates into CASSHRDRKLMNTEAFF. The variable domain in full, completed from reference TRBV7-9 and TRBJ1-1, reads DTGVSQNPRHKITKRGQNVTFRCDPISEHNRLYWYRQTLGQGPEFLTYFQNEAQLEKSRLLSDRFSAERPKGSFSTLEIQRTEQGDSAMYLCASSHRDRKLMNTEAFFGQGTRLTVV.

The chain employs TRBV6-5 and TRBJ1-1; TRBD1 agrees at 11 bases. The germline CDR1 and CDR2 sequences are MNHEY and SVGAGI. The CDR3 extends over 14 amino acids. The V and J ends lost 4 bases and 4 bases, in that order; junction bases with no gene match: 2. The CDR3 nucleotides read TGTGCCAGCAGTTGGGACAGGGGGTCCACTGAAGCTTTCTTT. Translation gives CASSWDRGSTEAFF.

The chain combines TRBV3-1 (or the pseudogene TRBV3-2) with TRBJ1-1; 8 bases map to TRBD1. CDR1 is LGHDT and CDR2 is YNNKEL in the germline V gene (reference sequence). J gave up 1 base and V 5 bases, and 6 bases lay outside the gene matches. This CDR3 comprises 15 residues. In nucleotides, the CDR3 is TGTGCCAGCAGCGCGCATGGACAGGGGAACACTGAAGCTTTCTTT. Translating it yields CASSAHGQGNTEAFF.

CDR3 in amino acids: CASSEQGNINQPQHF. The CDR3 DNA reads TGTGCCAGCAGTGAACAGGGTAATATCAATCAGCCCCAGCATTTT. This rearrangement joins TRBV2 to TRBJ1-5, with a weak D call TRBD1 (5 bases). Trimming left V 2 bases short and J 3 bases short, with 11 bases between. Germline V gene sequence: CDR1 SNHLY, CDR2 FYNNEI. The CDR3 is made up of 15 amino acids.

V is TRBV3-1 (or the pseudogene TRBV3-2) and J is TRBJ2-7; no definite D call. The CDR3 has 15 residues. CDR1 is LGHDT and CDR2 is YNNKEL in the germline V gene (reference sequence). Trimming left V 1 base short and J 3 bases short, with 13 bases between. CDR3: CASSQAPGIYYEQYF. The CDR3 coding sequence is TGTGCCAGCAGCCAAGCGCCGGGTATATACTACGAGCAGTACTTC.

The chain carries TRBV12-5 and TRBJ2-1; D might be TRBD2 (6 bases). The V and J ends lost 5 bases and 2 bases respectively, with 10 bases between them. Per the germline V gene, CDR1 is LGHNT and CDR2 is FRNRAP. This CDR3 region has 14 residues. CDR3 sequence reads: CASGQGGAYNEQFF. Here the CDR3 DNA reads TGTGCTAGTGGTCAAGGAGGGGCCTACAATGAGCAGTTCTTC.

The rearrangement joins TRBV7-8 to TRBJ2-1, with 10 bases lining up with TRBD2. From germline, CDR1 is SGHVS and CDR2 FQNEAQ. The ends lost 3 bases at V and 4 bases at J; junction bases unmatched: 6. The CDR3 has 16 residues. CDR3 coding DNA: TGTGCCAGCAGCTTTTCAGCGGGGGGGTTATACAATGAGCAGTTCTTC. Translation gives CASSFSAGGLYNEQFF.

J is TRBJ2-1 and V is TRBV19; a possible D gene is TRBD2 (6 bases). The ends were cut back, 5 bases at V and 4 bases at J, with 18 bases in the middle. Germline loops: CDR1 LNHDA, CDR2 SQIVND (reference sequence). This CDR3 comprises 16 residues. The CDR3 DNA follows: TGTGCCAGTAGTCCTAGAGCACTAGCCGGGTACAATGAGCAGTTCTTC. Translated, it gives CASSPRALAGYNEQFF.

J is TRBJ1-5 and V is TRBV18, with 10 bases that match TRBD1. V shed 3 bases and J 2 bases; nucleotides not matched to a gene: 4. The CDR3 extends over 16 amino acids. Looked up from germline, CDR1 is KGHSH and CDR2 is LQKENI. CDR3 amino acids: CASSPRDRGGNQPQHF. Written as DNA, the CDR3 is TGTGCCAGCTCACCTCGGGACAGGGGAGGCAATCAGCCCCAGCATTTT.

This chain joins TRBV5-1 and TRBJ2-7, with 8 bases matching TRBD1. V shed 2 bases, J shed 2 bases, and the junction held 6 bases outside the gene matches. This CDR3 contains 15 residues. From germline, CDR1 is SGHRS and CDR2 YFSETQ. The CDR3 protein is CASSFRQGATYEQYF. CDR3 in DNA: TGCGCCAGCAGCTTTCGGCAGGGGGCCACCTACGAGCAGTACTTC.

The rearrangement uses TRBV3-1 (or the pseudogene TRBV3-2) and TRBJ1-4; D gene unclear. The CDR3 is 16 amino acids. V lost 0 bases and J lost 0, with 8 bases in between. CDR1 and CDR2 from the germline V gene are LGHDT and YNNKEL (reference sequence). CDR3 nucleotides: TGTGCCAGCAGCCAAGATCTGGCTTCAACTAATGAAAAACTGTTTTTT. Translated, it gives CASSQDLASTNEKLFF.

This sequence joins TRBV5-6 and TRBJ1-6, with 7 bases aligning to TRBD1. In germline, CDR1 is SGHDT, CDR2 YYEEEE. The CDR3 totals 16 residues. V trimming: 3 bases; J trimming: 8 bases; junction bases outside the gene matches: 11. CDR3 coding DNA: TGTGCCAGCAGCTCGGCCTTCCGGGACAGATATTCACCCCTCCACTTT. Protein sequence: CASSSAFRDRYSPLHF.

This clone showed up just a few times. The V gene is TRBV5-1, the J gene TRBJ1-1; D unclear. The CDR3 is made up of 18 amino acids. V shed 3 bases and J shed 0 bases, with 21 bases lying between them. Germline values: CDR1 SGHRS, CDR2 YFSETQ. Here the CDR3 DNA reads TGCGCCAGCAGCTATGCCTCTGGAGGCAGAATCATGAACACTGAAGCTTTCTTT. This sequence encodes CASSYASGGRIMNTEAFF. Supplemented by reference TRBV5-1 and TRBJ1-1, the full variable domain reads KAGVTQTPRYLIKTRGQQVTLSCSPISGHRSVSWYQQTPGQGLQFLFEYFSETQRNKGNFPGRFSGRQFSNSRSEMNVSTLELGDSALYLCASSYASGGRIMNTEAFFGQGTRLTVV.

This rearrangement joins TRBV28 to TRBJ1-1, with D possibly TRBD1 on 5 matching bases. The CDR3 extends over 15 amino acids. Germline CDR1 and CDR2: MDHEN and SYDVKM. V lost 5 bases and J 5 bases, leaving 18 bases between the germline ends. The CDR3 loop is CASSLMTVAGTEAFF. CDR3 coding DNA: TGTGCCAGCAGTCTCATGACAGTTGCAGGGACTGAAGCTTTCTTT.